The next 26 T cell receptor beta chains were all read from a single sample in a study of cytomegalovirus exposure and HLA in healthy donors. The PCR had 60 Vbeta and 13 Jbeta primers. Assay used: immunoSEQ multiplex PCR; TCRdb lists only in-frame clones, some missing. The table has 60,000 to 70,000 clones, roughly three quarters seen once. The specimen sequenced was PBMCs. These receptors all stem from a woman between 25 and 40 years old in good health and CMV-seronegative.

V gene TRBV6-5 combines with J gene TRBJ2-5; D is possibly TRBD1 (5 bases). The V end lost 6 bases, the J end lost 1 base, and 15 bases lay between the germline ends. Germline lookup yields CDR1 MNHEY and CDR2 SVGAGI. The CDR3 totals 15 residues. The CDR3 bases are TGTGCCAGCAGCCCGTTAGGGGAAATCCAAGAGACCCAGTACTTC. It translates to CASSPLGEIQETQYF.

This chain links TRBV4-1 with TRBJ1-1; 9 positions agree with TRBD1. Germline CDR1 reads MGHRA; CDR2 reads YSYEKL. Trimming took 6 bases from V and 7 from J; bases not matched to a gene: 9. CDR3 length equals 14 residues. The CDR3 here is CASRKPGQGYEAFF. For the CDR3, the DNA is TGCGCCAGCAGGAAACCGGGACAGGGTTATGAAGCTTTCTTT.

The CDR3 sequence: CASSRPKAGGTEAFF. The CDR3, as DNA: TGTGCCAGCAGTCGGCCGAAGGCAGGAGGCACTGAAGCTTTCTTT. V is TRBV27 and J is TRBJ1-1; D is unclear. Germline V gives CDR1 MNHEY, CDR2 SMNVEV (reference sequence). There are 15 residues in the CDR3. Trimming pared 5 bases from V and 4 bases from J, leaving 17 bases between.

V is TRBV29-1 and J is TRBJ2-1; D is unclear. Trimming removed 1 base from V and 0 bases from J, with 13 bases in between. CDR1 SQVTM and CDR2 ANQGSEA come from the germline V gene. The CDR3 has 16 amino acids. The CDR3 region is CSVEGHMPSSYNEQFF. DNA of the CDR3: TGCAGCGTTGAAGGACACATGCCGAGCTCCTACAATGAGCAGTTCTTC.

This clone was seen a handful of times. The genes are TRBV14 and TRBJ2-1; 7 nucleotides agree with TRBD2. This CDR3 has 16 amino acids. Germline CDR1 reads SGHDN; CDR2 reads FVKESK. Losses at the gene ends were 3 bases for V and 3 bases for J; bases not matched to a gene: 8. CDR3 region: CASSHDPGRYYNEQFF. For the CDR3, the DNA is TGTGCCAGCAGCCATGACCCCGGGAGGTACTACAATGAGCAGTTCTTC.

The V and J genes are TRBV6-5 and TRBJ2-3; possibly TRBD1 for D (5 bases). CDR1 is MNHEY, CDR2 SVGAGI, per germline. Trimming cost V 6 bases and J 2 bases, with 12 bases left between them. CDR3 length: 14 amino acids. CDR3 sequence: CASSLQGATDTQYF. In DNA, the CDR3 is TGTGCCAGCAGCCTCCAGGGCGCCACAGATACGCAGTATTTT.

The rearrangement uses TRBV2 and TRBJ2-2, with D unclear. This CDR3 contains 15 residues. V was trimmed by 2 bases and J by 8 bases, leaving 15 bases between them. The germline gives CDR1 SNHLY, CDR2 FYNNEI. The CDR3 DNA reads as TGTGCCAGCAGTGAAATAGATCCCTCGGTGGGGGAGCTGTTTTTT. Translation: CASSEIDPSVGELFF.

V usage is TRBV9 and J usage is TRBJ2-3, with D maybe TRBD1 (5 bases). Trimming left V 0 bases short and J 7 bases short, with 12 bases between. The germline gives CDR1 SGDLS, CDR2 YYNGEE. CDR3 size: 14 residues. Here the CDR3 DNA reads TGTGCCAGCAGCGTAGACTCGTGGGGCCATACGCAGTATTTT. It specifies CASSVDSWGHTQYF. Full variable domain (remainder filled in from reference TRBV9 and TRBJ2-3): DSGVTQTPKHLITATGQRVTLRCSPRSGDLSVYWYQQSLDQGLQFLIQYYNGEERAKGNILERFSAQQFPDLHSELNLSSLELGDSALYFCASSVDSWGHTQYFGPGTRLTVL.

V usage is TRBV2 and J usage is TRBJ2-7; unclear D gene. The CDR3 is 14 amino acids. Germline loops: CDR1 SNHLY, CDR2 FYNNEI. Trimming removed 4 bases from V and 2 bases from J, with 12 bases in between. The CDR3 reads CASSARIFPYEQYV. CDR3 in DNA: TGTGCCAGCAGTGCGAGGATTTTCCCCTACGAGCAGTACGTC.

This rearrangement joins TRBV11-3 to TRBJ2-7, with D uncertain. This CDR3 is built from 14 residues. V lost 2 bases, J lost 0 bases, and 8 bases lay in between. Looked up from germline, CDR1 is SGHNT and CDR2 is YENEEA. CDR3 region: CASSLSHDSYEQYV. The CDR3 DNA is TGTGCCAGCAGCTTATCTCACGACTCCTACGAGCAGTACGTC.

The J gene is TRBJ2-5, the V gene TRBV11-3; TRBD2 matches 10 bases. CDR1 is SGHNT, CDR2 YENEEA, per germline. After removal of 2 bases from V and 0 bases from J, the junction contained 12 bases not matched to a gene. The CDR3 contains 19 residues. The CDR3 DNA reads TGTGCCAGCAGCTTATTTTCCTCCCGGACTAGCGGAGACCAAGAGACCCAGTACTTC. Translated: CASSLFSSRTSGDQETQYF.

The chain joins TRBV6-5 to TRBJ2-5; possibly TRBD1 for D (5 bases). CDR3 length: 15 residues. Trimming took off 6 bases at V and 5 bases at J, with 19 bases between the two ends. Per germline, CDR1 MNHEY and CDR2 SVGAGI. The CDR3 bases are TGTGCCAGCAGCCTGGGGCGCCCGATGGGGGAGACCCAGTACTTC. Translated, it gives CASSLGRPMGETQYF.

The CDR3 sequence is CASSLALEGTEAFF. The CDR3 nucleotides are TGTGCCAGCAGCTTAGCCCTGGAGGGCACTGAAGCTTTCTTT. The J gene is TRBJ1-1, the V gene TRBV7-2; D is unclear. Trimming left V 0 bases short and J 4 bases short, with 9 bases between. Germline lookup yields CDR1 SGHTA and CDR2 FQGNSA. The CDR3 totals 14 residues.

The J gene is TRBJ2-1, the V gene TRBV7-9; 8 bases line up with TRBD2. Germline V gives CDR1 SEHNR, CDR2 FQNEAQ (reference sequence). The CDR3 has 16 amino acids. The V and J ends lost 4 bases and 8 bases, in that order; junction bases with no gene match: 13. CDR3: CASSWSGTSLVHEQFF. The CDR3 DNA reads as TGTGCCAGCAGCTGGTCCGGGACTAGTTTAGTCCATGAGCAGTTCTTC.

The rearrangement joins TRBV29-1 to TRBJ1-1; D call uncertain. V was clipped by 4 bases and J by 6 bases, with 15 bases between them. The CDR3 consists of 13 residues. Germline lookup yields CDR1 SQVTM and CDR2 ANQGSEA. The CDR3 loop reads CSVATRAFAEAFF. CDR3 coding DNA: TGCAGCGTTGCTACCCGCGCTTTTGCTGAAGCTTTCTTT.

This clone showed up just a few times. CDR3 bases: TGTGCCAGCAGTTCGATTCCACAGGGTACGAATGGCTACACCTTC. This gives the protein CASSSIPQGTNGYTF. The gene calls are TRBV6-6 and TRBJ1-2; perhaps TRBD1 as D (6 bases). The V and J ends lost 4 bases and 6 bases respectively, with 18 bases between them. CDR3 length equals 15 residues. Germline V CDR1 and CDR2: MNHNY, SVGAGI (reference sequence).

In this sample, this clone turned up a few times. The CDR3 coding sequence is TGTGCCAGCAACGGAGAGACAGGACAAGAGACCCAGTACTTC. It yields the protein CASNGETGQETQYF. The chain uses TRBV2 and TRBJ2-5, with D possibly TRBD1 on 6 matching bases. Between the trimmed V and J ends, which lost 7 bases and 2 bases, there was a span of 14 bases. Germline V gene data show CDR1 as SNHLY and CDR2 as FYNNEI. The CDR3 spans 14 residues.

The CDR3 spells CASSEGRKTEAFF. The CDR3 DNA sequence: TGTGCCAGCAGTGAAGGTAGAAAAACTGAAGCTTTCTTT. The rearrangement uses TRBV6-1 and TRBJ1-1; the D is unclear. V was cut by 1 base and J by 5 bases, with 8 bases left in between. Germline V gene sequence: CDR1 MNHNS, CDR2 SASEGT. This CDR3 is 13 amino acids long.

The chain carries TRBV30 and TRBJ1-2; no firm D call. V was shortened by 5 bases and J by 0 bases, with 13 bases between the two germline ends. The CDR3 consists of 14 residues. The germline CDR1 and CDR2 sequences are GTSNPN and SVGIG (reference sequence). CDR3 nucleotides: TGTGCCTGGGCCCTCGGAGAAACTAACTATGGCTACACCTTC. Translated: CAWALGETNYGYTF.

The chain uses TRBV9 and TRBJ2-1; 7 bases are a match to TRBD1. Trimming cost V 3 bases and J 6 bases; bases outside gene matches: 6. The germline V gene has CDR1 SGDLS and CDR2 YYNGEE. This CDR3 is 14 amino acids long. CDR3 in amino acids: CASSGSTGSNEQFF. For the CDR3, the DNA is TGTGCCAGCAGCGGGTCGACAGGGTCCAATGAGCAGTTCTTC.

The chain carries TRBV7-9 and TRBJ1-2, with a tentative D call TRBD1 (5 bases). V was clipped by 5 bases and J by 2 bases, with 12 bases between them. This CDR3 has 14 amino acids. Germline CDR1 and CDR2: SEHNR and FQNEAQ (reference sequence). CDR3 bases: TGTGCCAGCAGCCCTGGGGCGGGGAACTATGGCTACACCTTC. This codes for CASSPGAGNYGYTF. Variable domain in full (rest from reference TRBV7-9 and TRBJ1-2): DTGVSQNPRHKITKRGQNVTFRCDPISEHNRLYWYRQTLGQGPEFLTYFQNEAQLEKSRLLSDRFSAERPKGSFSTLEIQRTEQGDSAMYLCASSPGAGNYGYTFGSGTRLTVV.

The rearrangement uses TRBV10-3 and TRBJ1-1, with D possibly being TRBD1 (6 bases). The CDR3 totals 15 residues. The V gene lost 2 bases and the J gene lost 0 bases, with 10 bases spanning the gap. Germline V gene sequence: CDR1 ENHRY, CDR2 SYGVKD. The CDR3 sequence: CAISERGGVNTEAFF. CDR3 sequence (DNA): TGTGCCATCAGTGAGAGAGGGGGGGTGAACACTGAAGCTTTCTTT.

The gene calls are TRBV2 and TRBJ1-4; D not certain. V lost 4 bases to trimming and J lost 8 bases, with 14 bases between them. Germline-derived CDR1 and CDR2 are SNHLY and FYNNEI. This CDR3 region has 14 residues. CDR3 region: CASSAGEVEEKLFF. The CDR3 DNA follows: TGTGCCAGCAGTGCAGGCGAAGTCGAGGAAAAACTGTTTTTT.

The V and J genes are TRBV9 and TRBJ2-6, with 14 nucleotides matching TRBD2. Germline trimming cut 3 bases from V and 4 bases from J; bases unmatched to any gene: 9. The germline V gene has CDR1 SGDLS and CDR2 YYNGEE. CDR3 size: 19 residues. CDR3 nucleotides: TGTGCCAGCAGCGGACGACGACTAGCGGGGGGGCAAGGGGCCAACGTCCTGACTTTC. Residues: CASSGRRLAGGQGANVLTF. The complete variable domain, with remaining parts taken from reference TRBV9 and TRBJ2-6, reads DSGVTQTPKHLITATGQRVTLRCSPRSGDLSVYWYQQSLDQGLQFLIQYYNGEERAKGNILERFSAQQFPDLHSELNLSSLELGDSALYFCASSGRRLAGGQGANVLTFGAGSRLTVL.

This sequence joins TRBV6-6 and TRBJ1-5, with a weak D call TRBD1 (6 bases). V lost 1 base and J 0 bases, leaving 7 bases between the germline ends. Germline-derived CDR1 and CDR2 are MNHNY and SVGAGI (reference sequence). The CDR3 loop spans 15 amino acids. CDR3 in amino acids: CASSYLGGSNQPQHF. CDR3 in DNA: TGTGCCAGCAGTTACTTAGGGGGTAGCAATCAGCCCCAGCATTTT.

The V call is TRBV11-3, the J call TRBJ2-1, with 7 bases identical to TRBD1. J was trimmed by 2 bases and V by 1 base; bases with no gene match: 2. From germline, CDR1 is SGHNT and CDR2 YENEEA. The CDR3 has 15 amino acids. CDR3 bases: TGTGCCAGCAGCTTAGGACAGGGAACCTACAATGAGCAGTTCTTC. Translation: CASSLGQGTYNEQFF.